This paragraph reports one T cell receptor (beta chain). Original data processing: Amplification of reference gene primers was used by the study to estimate nucleated cell counts. The repertoire was sequenced with immunoSEQ multiplex PCR; TCRdb's copy has only in-frame clones and lacks some. The DNA was the basis for D and trimming; V, J and clone size are from that table. The table shows 130,000 to 150,000 clones, with roughly 88% occurring only once. The data derive from a study of blood T cell repertoires in COVID-19. Overall study context: Acute and convalescent COVID-19 specimens originated in the United States, Italy and Spain.

There are 17 residues in the CDR3. The J segment lost 5 bases and the V segment lost 3 bases, leaving 10 bases of the junction unmatched. From germline, CDR1 is SGHRS and CDR2 YFSETQ. Sequencing was done on a sample of PBMCs or T cells enriched from blood (not recorded which). The sequence was obtained from a woman in her twenties or thirties with acute COVID-19. The J gene is TRBJ2-5, the V gene TRBV5-1; 13 bases fit TRBD2. The CDR3, as DNA: TGCGCCAGCAGCTCCGCCGGGACTAGCGGGATGGGGGAGACCCAGTACTTC. This translates into CASSSAGTSGMGETQYF.